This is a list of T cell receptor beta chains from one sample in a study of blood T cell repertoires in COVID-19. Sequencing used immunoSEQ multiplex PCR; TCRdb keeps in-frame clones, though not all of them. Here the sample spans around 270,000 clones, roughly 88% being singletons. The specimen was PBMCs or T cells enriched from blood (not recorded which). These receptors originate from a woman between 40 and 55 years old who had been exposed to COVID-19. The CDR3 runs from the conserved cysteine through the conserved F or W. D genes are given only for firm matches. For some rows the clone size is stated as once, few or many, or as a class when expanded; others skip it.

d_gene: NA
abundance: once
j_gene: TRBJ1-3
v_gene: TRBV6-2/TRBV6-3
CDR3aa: CASSDTPAVSQTGNTIYF
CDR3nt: TGTGCCAGCAGCGATACCCCGGCGGTCAGCCAGACCGGAAACACCATATATTTT

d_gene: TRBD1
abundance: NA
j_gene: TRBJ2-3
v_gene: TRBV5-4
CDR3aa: CASSLPGQGSDTQYF
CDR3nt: TGTGCCAGCAGCTTACCGGGACAGGGGTCAGATACGCAGTATTTT

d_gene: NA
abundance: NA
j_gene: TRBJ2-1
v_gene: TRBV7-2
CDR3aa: CASSLGWTANNEQFF
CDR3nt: TGTGCCAGCAGCTTGGGATGGACTGCGAACAATGAGCAGTTCTTC

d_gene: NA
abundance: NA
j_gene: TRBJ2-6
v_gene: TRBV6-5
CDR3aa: CASSYTLSAGANVLTF
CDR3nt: TGTGCCAGCAGTTACACCCTATCCGCCGGGGCCAACGTCCTGACTTTC

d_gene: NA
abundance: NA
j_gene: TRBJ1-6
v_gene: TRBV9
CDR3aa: CASSPSGESWSPLHF
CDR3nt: TGTGCCAGCAGCCCCTCGGGGGAGTCCTGGTCACCCCTCCACTTT

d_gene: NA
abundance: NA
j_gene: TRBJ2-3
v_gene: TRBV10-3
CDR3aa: CAISDFEVTDTQYF
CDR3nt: TGTGCCATCAGTGATTTCGAGGTGACAGATACGCAGTATTTT

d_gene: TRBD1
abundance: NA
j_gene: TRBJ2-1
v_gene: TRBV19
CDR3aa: CASRPTGGNEQFF
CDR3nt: TGTGCCAGTAGGCCCACAGGGGGAAATGAGCAGTTCTTC

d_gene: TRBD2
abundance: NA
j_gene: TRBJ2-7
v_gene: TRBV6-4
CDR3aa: CASSESGLAEYEQYF
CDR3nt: TGTGCCAGCAGTGAATCGGGACTAGCGGAATACGAGCAGTACTTC

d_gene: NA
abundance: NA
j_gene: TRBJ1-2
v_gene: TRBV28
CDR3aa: CASSSQGYYGYTF
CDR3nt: TGTGCCAGCAGTTCACAGGGTTACTATGGCTACACCTTC

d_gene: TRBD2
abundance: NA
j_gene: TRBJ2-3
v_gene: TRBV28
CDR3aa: CASSSLAGHTDTQYF
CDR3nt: TGTGCCAGCAGTTCACTAGCGGGGCACACAGATACGCAGTATTTT

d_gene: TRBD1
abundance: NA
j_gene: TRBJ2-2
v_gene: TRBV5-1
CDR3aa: CASSLASQGAGTGELFF
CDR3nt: TGCGCCAGCAGCTTGGCGTCGCAGGGGGCAGGCACCGGGGAGCTGTTTTTT

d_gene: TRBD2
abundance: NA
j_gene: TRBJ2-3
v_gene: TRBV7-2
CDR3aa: CASSLAGGGGLADTQYF
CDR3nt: TGTGCCAGCAGCTTAGCGGGGGGCGGGGGGCTCGCAGATACGCAGTATTTT

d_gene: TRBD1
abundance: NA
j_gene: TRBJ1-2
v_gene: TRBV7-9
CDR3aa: CASSLMAATGSGYTF
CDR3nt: TGTGCCAGCAGCTTGATGGCTGCGACAGGGTCTGGCTACACCTTC

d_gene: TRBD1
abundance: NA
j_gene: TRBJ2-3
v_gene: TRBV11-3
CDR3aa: CASSLTLGTGGTDTQYF
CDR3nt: TGTGCCAGCAGCTTGACACTGGGGACAGGTGGGACAGATACGCAGTATTTT

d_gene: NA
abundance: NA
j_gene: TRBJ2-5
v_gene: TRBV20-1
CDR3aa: CSGGLQETQYF
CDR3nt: TGCAGTGGAGGATTGCAAGAGACCCAGTACTTC

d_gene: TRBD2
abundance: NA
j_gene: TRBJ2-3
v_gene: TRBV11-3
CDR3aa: CASSMNLLAGNSPYF
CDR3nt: TGTGCCAGCAGTATGAATCTCCTAGCGGGCAACAGTCCGTATTTT

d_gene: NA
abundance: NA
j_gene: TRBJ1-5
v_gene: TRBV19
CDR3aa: CASRTRQVDSNQPQHF
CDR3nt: TGTGCCAGTAGAACCAGACAGGTTGATAGCAATCAGCCCCAGCATTTT

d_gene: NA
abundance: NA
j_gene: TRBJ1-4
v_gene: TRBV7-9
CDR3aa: CASSLVSGVNEKLFF
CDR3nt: TGTGCCAGCAGCTTAGTATCGGGGGTCAATGAAAAACTGTTTTTT

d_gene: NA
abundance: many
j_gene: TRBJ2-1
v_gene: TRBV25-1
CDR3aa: CASTKPYSPGSSYNEQFF
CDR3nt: TGTGCCAGCACCAAGCCGTATTCACCGGGATCGTCCTACAATGAGCAGTTCTTC

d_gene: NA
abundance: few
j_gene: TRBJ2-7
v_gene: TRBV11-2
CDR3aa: CASSFNSYEQYF
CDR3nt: TGTGCCAGCAGCTTCAACAGCTACGAGCAGTACTTC

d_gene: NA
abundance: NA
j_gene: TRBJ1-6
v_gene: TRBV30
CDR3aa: CAWSVAGRGSPLHF
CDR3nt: TGTGCCTGGAGTGTAGCCGGGAGAGGATCACCCCTCCACTTT

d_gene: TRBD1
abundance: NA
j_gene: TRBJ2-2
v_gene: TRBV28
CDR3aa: CASRRTGESGELFF
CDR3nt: TGTGCCAGCAGGCGGACAGGGGAGAGCGGGGAGCTGTTTTTT

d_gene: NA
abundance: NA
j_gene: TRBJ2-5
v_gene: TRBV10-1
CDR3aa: CACPEETQYF
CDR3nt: TGCGCCTGCCCAGAAGAGACCCAGTACTTC

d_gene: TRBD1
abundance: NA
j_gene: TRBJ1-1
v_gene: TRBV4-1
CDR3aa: CASSHLQGEDSAFF
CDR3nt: TGCGCCAGCAGCCACTTACAGGGGGAGGATTCAGCTTTCTTT

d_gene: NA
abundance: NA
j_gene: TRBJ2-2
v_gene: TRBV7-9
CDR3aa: CASSFLQGSGELFF
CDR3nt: TGTGCCAGCAGCTTCCTCCAGGGCAGCGGGGAGCTGTTTTTT

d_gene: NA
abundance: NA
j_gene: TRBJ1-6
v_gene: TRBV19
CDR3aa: CASSGRTGNVNSPLHF
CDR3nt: TGTGCCAGTAGTGGAAGAACAGGGAATGTTAATTCACCCCTCCACTTT

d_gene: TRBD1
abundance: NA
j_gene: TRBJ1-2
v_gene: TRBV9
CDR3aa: CASSALIMGQENYGYTF
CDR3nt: TGTGCCAGCAGCGCCTTAATTATGGGACAGGAAAACTATGGCTACACCTTC

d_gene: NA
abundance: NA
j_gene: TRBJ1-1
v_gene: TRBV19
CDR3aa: CASRNRVNTEAFF
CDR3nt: TGTGCCAGTAGAAACAGGGTTAACACTGAAGCTTTCTTT

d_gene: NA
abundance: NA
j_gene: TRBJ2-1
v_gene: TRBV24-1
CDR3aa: CATSDLHASEPGSSYNEQFF
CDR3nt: TGTGCCACCAGTGATTTGCACGCTAGCGAACCAGGTAGCTCCTACAATGAGCAGTTCTTC

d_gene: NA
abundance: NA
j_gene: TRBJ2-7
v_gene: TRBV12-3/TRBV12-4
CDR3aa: CASRRSGYYEQYF
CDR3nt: TGTGCCAGCAGGAGGAGCGGGTACTACGAGCAGTACTTC

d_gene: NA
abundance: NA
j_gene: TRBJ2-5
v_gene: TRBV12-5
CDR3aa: CASGWGAAETQYF
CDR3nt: TGTGCTAGTGGTTGGGGAGCAGCGGAGACCCAGTACTTC

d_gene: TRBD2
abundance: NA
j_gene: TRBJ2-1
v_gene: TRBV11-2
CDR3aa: CASSAGGTSVYEQFF
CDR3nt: TGTGCCAGCAGCGCCGGGGGGACTAGTGTTTATGAGCAGTTCTTC

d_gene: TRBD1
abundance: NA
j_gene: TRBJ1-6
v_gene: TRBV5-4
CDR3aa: CASSLPGQNNSPLHF
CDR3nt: TGTGCCAGCAGCCTGCCGGGACAGAACAATTCACCCCTCCACTTT

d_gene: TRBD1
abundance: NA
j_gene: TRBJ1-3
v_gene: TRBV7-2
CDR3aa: CASSPGTGYNTIYF
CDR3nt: TGTGCCAGCAGCCCCGGGACAGGTTATAACACCATATATTTT